This T cell receptor beta chain derives from a study of cytomegalovirus exposure and HLA in healthy donors. Study details: As an earlier analysis found, around 200 million T cells yielded about 120 million unique TCR beta sequences.

The study, taken as a whole, reports: Most observed TCR sequences were rare, whereas some public TCRs were detected in many donors. Later analysis associated a missense DCLRE1C variant with TCR beta V- and J-gene trimming.

The PCR employed 60 Vbeta primers together with 13 Jbeta primers. Sequencing was performed with immunoSEQ multiplex PCR; in TCRdb, only in-frame clones are kept and a portion is missing. The table records 65,000 to 85,000 clones, around 65% of them present only once. Concerning this clone: Its antigen is undetermined.

The source is a man aged 55 to 70 in good health and CMV-seropositive. Sequenced sample: PBMCs.

CDR3 coding DNA: TGTGCCAGCAGCCCGACCGACAGGCTTCTGGGTGAGCAGTTCTTC. Protein sequence: CASSPTDRLLGEQFF. The rearrangement joins TRBV7-3 to TRBJ2-1; TRBD1 might be the D (6 bases). CDR1 is SGHTA, CDR2 FQGTGA, per germline. V gave up 5 bases and J gave up 9 bases, with 20 bases separating them. The length of the CDR3 is 15 residues.